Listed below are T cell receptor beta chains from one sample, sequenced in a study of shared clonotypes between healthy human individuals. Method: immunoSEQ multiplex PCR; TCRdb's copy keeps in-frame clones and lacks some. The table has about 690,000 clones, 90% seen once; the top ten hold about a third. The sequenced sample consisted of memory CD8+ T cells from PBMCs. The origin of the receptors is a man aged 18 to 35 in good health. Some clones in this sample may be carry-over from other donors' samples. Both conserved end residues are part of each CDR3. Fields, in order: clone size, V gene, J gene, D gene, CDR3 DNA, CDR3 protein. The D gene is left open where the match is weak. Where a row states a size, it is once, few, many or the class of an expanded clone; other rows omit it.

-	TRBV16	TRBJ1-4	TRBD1	TGTGCCAGCAGCCAAGGGACAGGGTTGGTTGAAAAACTGTTTTTT	CASSQGTGLVEKLFF
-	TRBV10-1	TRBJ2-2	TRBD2	TGCGCCAGCAGACCCGGGAGGTGGACCGGGGAGCTGTTTTTT	CASRPGRWTGELFF
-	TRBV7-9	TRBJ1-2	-	TGTGCCAGCAGCTTTACAGATAACTATGGCTACACCTTC	CASSFTDNYGYTF
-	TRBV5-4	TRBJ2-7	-	TGTGCCAGCAGCTTGGACGGTTCCTACGAGCAGTACTTC	CASSLDGSYEQYF
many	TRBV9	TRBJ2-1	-	TGTGCCAGCAGCGTAGGGGGGGGCCTCCCGTTCTTC	CASSVGGGLPFF
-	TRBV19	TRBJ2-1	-	TGTGCCAGTAGTATAGATTCCGGCAGGTTCAATGAGCAGTTCTTC	CASSIDSGRFNEQFF
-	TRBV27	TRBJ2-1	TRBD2	TGTGCCAGCCGATCTAGCGGGTTAGACAATGAGCAGTTCTTC	CASRSSGLDNEQFF
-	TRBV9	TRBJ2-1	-	TGTGCCAGCAGCGTCTCCCCGAGGGTCGTCAATGAGCAGTTCTTC	CASSVSPRVVNEQFF
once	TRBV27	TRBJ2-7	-	TGTGCCAGCAGCCCGCGGGGCGGGTCCTCCTACGAGCAGTACTTC	CASSPRGGSSYEQYF
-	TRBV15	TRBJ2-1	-	TGTGCCACCAGCAGTTGGGGCTACAATGAGCAGTTCTTC	CATSSWGYNEQFF
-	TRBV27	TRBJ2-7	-	TGTGCCAGCAGTCCCCGGATTGCTCGAGAGCAGTACTTC	CASSPRIAREQYF
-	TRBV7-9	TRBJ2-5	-	TGTGCCAGCAGCTTTGCAGAGACCCAGTACTTC	CASSFAETQYF
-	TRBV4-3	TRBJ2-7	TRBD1	TGCGCCAGCAGCCAGCAGGACAGGGGGGAATACGAGCAGTACTTC	CASSQQDRGEYEQYF
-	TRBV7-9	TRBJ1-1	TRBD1	TGTGCCAGCAGCTTGGGACAGGCCGAAGCTTTCTTT	CASSLGQAEAFF
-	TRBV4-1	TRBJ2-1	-	TGCGCCAGCAGCCAAGATTCCCTCCGTGGGTACAATGAGCAGTTCTTC	CASSQDSLRGYNEQFF
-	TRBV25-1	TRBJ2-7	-	TGTGCCAGCAGTGCGACGGATTCCTACGAGCAGTACTTC	CASSATDSYEQYF
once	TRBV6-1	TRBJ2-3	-	TGTGCCAGCAGCGCATCAGGGGCGAGCACAGATACGCAGTATTTT	CASSASGASTDTQYF
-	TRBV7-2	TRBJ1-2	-	TGTGCCAGCAGCTTAGAGTTTCTTCAGGGCTATGGCTACACCTTC	CASSLEFLQGYGYTF
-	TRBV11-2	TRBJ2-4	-	TGTGCCAGCAGCTTATTTGATCGCTTAGGCAAAAACATTCAGTACTTC	CASSLFDRLGKNIQYF
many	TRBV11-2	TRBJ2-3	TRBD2	TGTGCCAGCAGCCTTAGTAAGGGACTAGCTGATCCAGATACGCAGTATTTT	CASSLSKGLADPDTQYF
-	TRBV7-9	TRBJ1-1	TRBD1	TGTGCCAGCAGCGCCTCCGGGACAGGTTTGAACACTGAAGCTTTCTTT	CASSASGTGLNTEAFF
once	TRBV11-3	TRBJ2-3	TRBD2	TGTGCCAGCAGCTCCCGGACTAGCGGAAACACAGATACGCAGTATTTT	CASSSRTSGNTDTQYF
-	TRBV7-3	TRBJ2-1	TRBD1	TGTGCCAGCAGCTTTTACTCGGGACAGCTTAGCTCCTACAATGAGCAGTTCTTC	CASSFYSGQLSSYNEQFF